One sample yielded the 26 T cell receptor beta chains listed below, sequenced in a study of graft-versus-host responses after intestinal transplantation. Clones were read by immunoSEQ multiplex PCR, and TCRdb kept only the in-frame ones, dropping some. Of several thousand clones in the sample, less than 40% are singletons; the top ten hold about 6%. Responders (approximately 200,000, CFSE-labeled) met approximately 200,000 stimulators that were irradiated and violet-dye-labeled. The source was alloreactive CD8+ T cells from a mixed lymphocyte reaction culture, collected before transplantation. As for subset: CFSE-low proliferating T cells sorted from approximately 6-day pre-transplant mixed lymphocyte reaction (GvH or HvG direction). Every receptor here comes from a human patient who was an organ donor for intestinal transplantation.

The rearrangement uses TRBV5-1 and TRBJ1-1; a possible D gene is TRBD1 (5 bases). Germline CDR1 reads SGHRS; CDR2 reads YFSETQ. Between the trimmed V and J ends, which lost 4 bases and 3 bases, there was a span of 25 bases. The CDR3 contains 18 residues. The CDR3 sequence: CASSALLWAGLEDTEAFF. CDR3 sequence (DNA): TGCGCCAGCAGCGCCCTTCTTTGGGCAGGGCTAGAGGACACTGAAGCTTTCTTT.

This clone is labeled as medium-sized. The same CDR3 is also encoded by other DNA sequences in this sample. V is TRBV25-1 and J is TRBJ2-1; D possibly uses TRBD1 or TRBD2 (5 bases each). Germline CDR1 is MGHDK and CDR2 is SYGVNS. With 5 bases removed from V and 7 bases from J, the gap between germline ends came to 12 bases. The length of the CDR3 is 13 residues. DNA for the CDR3: TGTGCCAGCAGTATCGGGGCGAGGAATGAGCAGTTCTTC. Its translation is CASSIGARNEQFF.

The chain couples TRBV10-3 to TRBJ1-2; D ambiguous. Germline lookup yields CDR1 ENHRY and CDR2 SYGVKD. V was trimmed by 0 bases and J by 5 bases, leaving 10 bases between them. The CDR3 loop spans 14 amino acids. The CDR3 sequence: CAISESMGSYGYTF. CDR3 nucleotide sequence: TGTGCCATCAGTGAGTCGATGGGGAGTTATGGCTACACCTTC.

The rearrangement uses TRBV19 and TRBJ2-7; D is perhaps TRBD1 or TRBD2 (5 bases each). Between the trimmed V and J ends, which lost 7 bases and 2 bases, there was a span of 15 bases. The CDR3 covers 14 residues. Germline lookup yields CDR1 LNHDA and CDR2 SQIVND (reference sequence). DNA of the CDR3: TGTGCCAGTAAACCATCTGTGGGGGCCTACGAGCAGTACTTC. This gives the protein CASKPSVGAYEQYF.

This clone was seen more than once but under ten times. The chain uses TRBV4-2 and TRBJ1-2; the D is unclear. The CDR3 covers 13 residues. Germline CDR1 is LGHNA and CDR2 is YNFKEQ. With 4 bases removed from V and 4 bases from J, the gap between germline ends came to 10 bases. The CDR3 protein is CASSLLWRYGYTF. The CDR3 DNA reads as TGTGCCAGCAGCCTCCTCTGGCGCTATGGCTACACCTTC.

CDR3 residues: CASSLVGPDTQYF. The CDR3 coding sequence is TGTGCCAGCAGCTTAGTGGGACCAGATACGCAGTATTTT. This rearrangement joins TRBV7-2 to TRBJ2-3, with D perhaps matching TRBD1 or TRBD2 (5 bases each). The CDR3 consists of 13 residues. Between the trimmed V and J ends, which lost 1 base and 4 bases, there was a span of 6 bases. CDR1 is SGHTA, CDR2 FQGNSA, per germline. Together with reference TRBV7-2 and TRBJ2-3, the CDR3 gives the full variable domain: GAGVSQSPSNKVTEKGKDVELRCDPISGHTALYWYRQSLGQGLEFLIYFQGNSAPDKSGLPSDRFSAERTGGSVSTLTIQRTQQEDSAVYLCASSLVGPDTQYFGPGTRLTVL.

This clone occurred a few times. The chain carries TRBV11-1 and TRBJ2-7; no clear D. V was cut by 5 bases and J by 0 bases, with 11 bases left in between. In germline, CDR1 is SGHAT, CDR2 FQDESV (reference sequence). This CDR3 contains 14 residues. CDR3 sequence reads: CASSTPRNSYEQYF. The CDR3 nucleotides are TGTGCCAGCAGCACCCCCAGGAACTCCTACGAGCAGTACTTC.

This chain connects TRBV5-6 to TRBJ2-2, with a tentative D call TRBD2 (6 bases). This CDR3 is 17 amino acids long. Germline V gene data show CDR1 as SGHDT and CDR2 as YYEEEE. V was shortened by 2 bases and J by 3 bases, with 17 bases between the two germline ends. CDR3 region: CASSFHISSGDTGELFF. Written as DNA, the CDR3 is TGTGCCAGCAGCTTCCATATTTCCTCGGGGGACACCGGGGAGCTGTTTTTT.

By share of the sample, this clone is large. The chain joins TRBV6-7 to TRBJ2-5; 7 bases fit TRBD1. TRBV6-7 is labeled an ORF, and its function is uncertain. V gave up 4 bases and J gave up 3 bases; unmatched junction bases: 14. This CDR3 is 17 amino acids long. CDR3 in amino acids: CASSFEDPRDRKETQYF. The CDR3 DNA sequence: TGTGCCAGCAGTTTTGAAGATCCCCGGGACAGAAAAGAGACCCAGTACTTC.

The chain carries TRBV11-1 and TRBJ2-3, with 9 bases identical to TRBD2. This CDR3 is 15 amino acids long. Germline-derived CDR1 and CDR2 are SGHAT and FQDESV (reference sequence). V gave up 2 bases and J gave up 6 bases; unmatched junction bases: 6. CDR3 region: CASSLRRGGPDTQYF. The CDR3 DNA is TGTGCCAGCAGCTTACGGCGGGGGGGCCCTGATACGCAGTATTTT.

J is TRBJ2-1 and V is TRBV11-2; D gene uncertain. Germline V gives CDR1 SGHAT, CDR2 FQNNGV. CDR3 length equals 12 residues. The germline V and J ends were trimmed by 1 base and 14 bases, with 12 bases remaining between them. For the CDR3, the DNA is TGTGCCAGCAGCTTAGTCAGTTTGGAGAAGTTCTTC. This codes for CASSLVSLEKFF.

The rearrangement joins TRBV7-6 to TRBJ2-3, with TRBD2 matching over 9 bases. There are 15 residues in the CDR3. The germline V gene has CDR1 SGHVS and CDR2 FNYEAQ. Trimming took 2 bases from V and 6 from J; bases not matched to a gene: 6. CDR3 sequence reads: CASSLRRGGPDTQYF. CDR3 DNA: TGTGCCAGCAGCTTACGGCGGGGGGGCCCTGATACGCAGTATTTT.

The chain joins TRBV10-1 to TRBJ2-7, with 8 bases matching TRBD2. This CDR3 spans 15 amino acids. After removal of 6 bases from V and 1 base from J, the junction contained 8 bases not matched to a gene. Germline CDR1 WNHNN, CDR2 SYGVQD (reference sequence). In DNA form, the CDR3 reads TGCGCCAGCAGGATGGGACTAGGGGGATCCTACGAGCAGTACTTC. This sequence encodes CASRMGLGGSYEQYF.

The CDR3 spells CASSLVPQGSNYGYTF. CDR3 nucleotide sequence: TGTGCCAGCAGCTTAGTGCCCCAGGGTTCTAACTATGGCTACACCTTC. This rearrangement joins TRBV7-9 to TRBJ1-2; D possibly corresponds to TRBD1 (5 bases). Per germline, CDR1 SEHNR and CDR2 FQNEAQ (reference sequence). Trimming cost V 1 base and J 0 bases, with 12 bases left between them. The CDR3 runs 16 residues.

The rearrangement uses TRBV7-9 and TRBJ2-7, with D perhaps given as TRBD1 or TRBD2 (5 bases each). The V and J ends lost 3 bases and 1 base respectively, with 13 bases between them. CDR3 length equals 15 residues. Germline loops: CDR1 SEHNR, CDR2 FQNEAQ (reference sequence). CDR3 DNA sequence: TGTGCCAGCAGCTTCACGGGACCCCCTTCCTACGAGCAGTACTTC. Translating it yields CASSFTGPPSYEQYF. The full variable domain, rest sourced from reference TRBV7-9 and TRBJ2-7, is DTGVSQNPRHKITKRGQNVTFRCDPISEHNRLYWYRQTLGQGPEFLTYFQNEAQLEKSRLLSDRFSAERPKGSFSTLEIQRTEQGDSAMYLCASSFTGPPSYEQYFGPGTRLTVT.

This clone was detected a few times. This chain links TRBV19 with TRBJ1-2; 9 nucleotides align to TRBD1. This CDR3 has 14 amino acids. Germline trimming cut 3 bases from V and 8 bases from J; bases unmatched to any gene: 7. Germline CDR1 is LNHDA and CDR2 is SQIVND (reference sequence). The CDR3 region is CASSIADRGVGYTF. For the CDR3, the DNA is TGTGCCAGTAGTATCGCGGACAGGGGTGTAGGCTACACCTTC.

This clone was counted only a few times. The gene calls are TRBV4-3 and TRBJ2-1, with D tentatively TRBD2 (6 bases). Germline V gene lookup returns CDR1 LGHNA and CDR2 YSLEER. The CDR3 length is 16 residues. Trimming removed 4 bases at V and 2 bases at J, with 15 bases between. For the CDR3, the DNA is TGCGCCAGCAGCCCTTCCGGGACTTCGACCTACAATGAGCAGTTCTTC. Its protein is CASSPSGTSTYNEQFF.

The gene calls are TRBV29-1 and TRBJ2-5; D perhaps matches TRBD1 (6 bases). Trimming pared 3 bases from V and 4 bases from J, leaving 9 bases between. CDR3 length: 12 amino acids. Germline V lookup: CDR1 SQVTM, CDR2 ANQGSEA. This CDR3 reads CSVDLDRETQYF. CDR3 nucleotide sequence: TGCAGCGTTGATCTGGACAGAGAGACCCAGTACTTC.

This clone was counted a few times. The genes are TRBV5-8 and TRBJ1-2; D gene uncertain. Per the germline V gene, CDR1 is SGHTS and CDR2 is YDEGEE. The CDR3 runs to 14 residues. Trimming took 4 bases from V and 4 from J, leaving 14 bases between them. The CDR3 DNA sequence: TGTGCCAGCAGCCCGCGGACGGAAAGCTATGGCTACACCTTC. It translates to CASSPRTESYGYTF.

V usage is TRBV5-3 and J usage is TRBJ1-5; no clear D gene. TRBV5-3 is an ORF, and what it does is uncertain. The V end was cut by 8 bases, the J end by 0 bases, with 15 bases between. This CDR3 contains 15 residues. Here the CDR3 reads CASSPWAGSNQPQHF. The CDR3 DNA reads TGTGCCAGCAGCCCTTGGGCGGGTAGCAATCAGCCCCAGCATTTT.

By share, this clone counts as medium-sized. The chain links TRBV29-1 to TRBJ2-7, with 8 nucleotides matching TRBD1. In germline, CDR1 is SQVTM, CDR2 ANQGSEA. The CDR3 consists of 12 residues. The V gene end was trimmed by 6 bases and the J gene end by 5 bases; junction bases not matched to a gene: 6. CDR3: CSVQTGVNEQYF. The CDR3 DNA reads TGCAGCGTCCAGACAGGGGTGAACGAGCAGTACTTC.

V gene TRBV28 combines with J gene TRBJ2-5; 8 bases align to TRBD1. The J call is uncertain, as TRBJ2-7 better fits the DNA end. The CDR3 is made up of 14 amino acids. The germline V gene has CDR1 MDHEN and CDR2 SYDVKM. The CDR3: CASSCWDRSYEQYF. The CDR3 DNA sequence: TGTGCCAGCAGTTGCTGGGACAGGTCCTACGAGCAGTACTTC.

This sequence joins TRBV7-6 and TRBJ2-7; 11 bases agree with TRBD2. CDR1 and CDR2 (germline): SGHVS, FNYEAQ. This CDR3 comprises 13 residues. V lost 4 bases, J lost 4 bases, and 0 bases stayed unmatched. The CDR3 region has the DNA TGTGCCAGCAGCTGGACTAGCGGGTACGAGCAGTACTTC. Its protein is CASSWTSGYEQYF.

The chain recombines TRBV6-6 with TRBJ1-4, with no clear D. Between the trimmed V and J ends, which lost 1 base and 7 bases, there was a span of 13 bases. The CDR3 extends over 15 amino acids. Per germline, CDR1 MNHNY and CDR2 SVGAGI (reference sequence). The CDR3 DNA reads as TGTGCCAGCAGTTACTTAGACACTTGGGGTGAAAAACTGTTTTTT. Its translation: CASSYLDTWGEKLFF.

The J gene is TRBJ1-1, the V gene TRBV11-3, with TRBD1 matching 10 bases. The trim removed 4 bases at V and 5 bases at J, leaving 7 bases unmatched. The germline gives CDR1 SGHNT, CDR2 YENEEA. This CDR3 is 15 amino acids long. CDR3 in amino acids: CASSSRTGGDTEAFF. In DNA form, the CDR3 reads TGTGCCAGCAGCTCTCGGACAGGGGGGGATACTGAAGCTTTCTTT.

This clone has a handful of counts. The rearrangement uses TRBV6-5 and TRBJ2-4, with a tentative D call TRBD1 (6 bases). CDR3 length: 14 amino acids. CDR1 and CDR2 from the germline V gene are MNHEY and SVGAGI. Trimming removed 6 bases from V and 2 bases from J, with 11 bases in between. CDR3 protein: CASRKWGPKNIQYF. In DNA, the CDR3 is TGTGCCAGCAGAAAGTGGGGGCCCAAAAACATTCAGTACTTC.